Listed here are 5 T cell receptor beta chains from one sample, sequenced in a study of CD8 T cells in Susac syndrome. Random hexamers served to reverse transcribe about 0.5 to 1 ug RNA. TCRdb re-derived calls from the immunoSEQ multiplex PCR reads in MiXCR, one entry per CDR3 protein. The sample consists of 150,000 to 200,000 distinct CDR3 sequences, just under 95% of them appearing once. Sequencing input: CD4+ T cells from PBMCs. Receptor source: a human donor in good health.

The chain combines TRBV28 with TRBJ2-1, with D perhaps TRBD1 (5 bases). Germline assignment: CDR1 MDHEN and CDR2 SYDVKM. The ends were cut back, 6 bases at V and 5 bases at J, with 11 bases in the middle. The CDR3 totals 13 residues. CDR3 residues: CASSVDRDNEQFF. CDR3 in DNA: TGTGCCAGCAGCGTTGACAGAGACAATGAGCAGTTCTTC.

The chain uses TRBV3-1 and TRBJ2-5; D perhaps matches TRBD2 (5 bases). The CDR3 is 15 amino acids. V was cut by 0 bases and J by 5 bases, with 13 bases left in between. Germline loops: CDR1 LGHDT, CDR2 YNNKEL (reference sequence). The CDR3, as DNA: TGTGCCAGCAGCCAAGAAACCGGGGTTTGGGAGACCCAGTACTTC. Amino acid sequence: CASSQETGVWETQYF.

The chain combines TRBV10-3 with TRBJ1-2; a possible D gene is TRBD1 (5 bases). Germline lookup yields CDR1 ENHRY and CDR2 SYGVKD. V was pared by 2 bases and J by 8 bases, with 12 bases between. The CDR3 runs to 13 residues. The CDR3 reads CAISERVGDGYTF. The CDR3 nucleotides are TGTGCCATCAGTGAGAGAGTAGGGGACGGCTACACCTTC.

This sequence joins TRBV20-1 and TRBJ2-3; 8 positions match TRBD1. The CDR3 is 15 residues long. The V and J ends lost 0 bases and 5 bases, in that order; junction bases with no gene match: 7. Germline V CDR1 and CDR2: DFQATT, SNEGSKA (reference sequence). CDR3 sequence (DNA): TGCAGTGCTAGAGACCCGCGAACAGGGGGAGATACGCAGTATTTT. It yields the protein CSARDPRTGGDTQYF.

This chain links TRBV20-1 with TRBJ2-5; 11 bases match TRBD2. The CDR3 totals 15 residues. V dropped 2 bases and J dropped 5; count of bases not matched to a gene: 7. CDR1 is DFQATT and CDR2 is SNEGSKA in the germline V gene (reference sequence). CDR3 protein: CSARSASGGSETQYF. The DNA of the CDR3 is TGCAGTGCTAGATCGGCTAGCGGGGGGTCGGAGACCCAGTACTTC.